This T cell receptor beta chain was captured by sequencing in a study of cytomegalovirus exposure and HLA in healthy donors listed by TCRdb under 2017. Regarding the research as a whole: An earlier analysis of more than 550 of the donors reported over 250 Gb of sequence data and roughly 120 million unique TCR beta sequences obtained from around 180 million T cells. Approximately 330 gigabases of sequencing data and around 90 million unique TCR sequences made up an early release that covered 500 to 700 HLA-typed donors. Of the 398 genotyped donors, 70% to 90% were placed in the genetic ancestry cluster associated with self-reported Caucasian donors. The study was designed to test whether signatures of past pathogen exposure could be identified by cataloging public T cell receptors. The study used immunosequencing to profile the T cell repertoires of approximately 690 subjects and linked those repertoires to cytomegalovirus serostatus. Along with the approximately 650-subject first cohort, a separate validation cohort of over 90 different subjects was used. The study combined high-throughput TCR immunosequencing, statistical association of individual TCRs with disease status, and machine learning to predict cytomegalovirus infection status. A later analysis re-analyzed previously published TCR beta repertoires from 650 to 800 donors and added high-resolution HLA genotyping to study TCR occurrence patterns. In the later analysis, no new phenotypic data were used to find candidate immune exposures; instead, reliance was placed on TCR beta sequences and their occurrence across donors. An earlier analysis of several hundred of the donors applied high-throughput TCR beta sequencing to assess whether each TCR beta V gene segment acted as functional or pseudogenic. Donor age, sex, ethnicity and CMV serostatus were compiled together with the repertoire data. In a later genetic analysis, genome-wide SNP genotypes for about three fifths of the roughly 670 donors were used, and that subset was treated as a discovery cohort. All discovery cohort repertoires had been generated using a single sequencing platform. HLA typing included class I and class II loci at four-digit resolution. Typing coverage differed by locus: A, B, C, DRB1 and DQB1 were typed in roughly 620-630 donors, DQA1 in about 500, DPA1 in 600 to 610, and DPB1 in around 440. Several DR-DQ haplotypes were handled as single units for association and clustering, since linkage in the cohort was strong. Among about 390 genotyped donors of the cohort, an average of roughly 240,000 unique TCR beta nucleotide sequences were sequenced per donor, roughly a sixth of them non-productive. Beyond this particular receptor, the publication reports: According to a later genetic analysis, donors in an Asian-associated ancestry cluster had fewer N-insertions in productive TCRs than the approximately 710-donor mean. In both the original and validation cohorts, the classifier was reported to diagnose cytomegalovirus status with high specificity and sensitivity. A further reported finding was that TCR beta sequences accurately predicted the HLA-A and HLA-B alleles for most subjects in the first cohort. Three of the identified cytomegalovirus-associated TCR beta chains were confirmed in vitro to be specific for cytomegalovirus antigens. About 17 rarely observed V segments, including chromosome 9 orphons, were excluded from the earlier analysis of approximately 500 of the donors because counts were too low. Sequencing depth was assumed to be roughly uniform across donors in the presence/absence analyses, though that assumption may not hold. The cohort was sequenced for TCR beta chains only, and without alpha or paired-chain data the features that could be detected were limited. In an earlier analysis of some 500 of the donors, most TCR beta V segments appeared in productive rearrangements about 87% or about 30% of the time, broadly matching IMGT annotations. The study listed over 150 TCR beta chains as associated with cytomegalovirus. Several of the top co-occurrence clusters appeared to be linked to parvovirus B19, influenza, CMV and Epstein-Barr virus, according to a later analysis. When HLA alleles, especially DR and DQ, strongly co-occurred, attributing TCR associations to individual alleles was difficult. Linkage disequilibrium might explain the correlated functional status among segregating V segments, but an unknown experimental factor could not be excluded. CMV serostatus was the only immune exposure information available for the cohort. A cluster of highly shared sequence variants was judged likely to be a technical artifact of the sequencing pipeline. Some IMGT-functional V segments, including TRBV6-2 and TRBV6-3, could not be distinguished by the 87-base-pair reads and were therefore excluded. In a later analysis, TCR association rates were found to vary across HLA loci, with the most associated TCRs seen for DRB1 alleles and the fewest for HLA-C alleles. While some public TCRs were present in many individuals, most TCR sequences turned up only very rarely across donors. Because HLA typing was missing for some donors at each locus, association tests included only the typed subset. The authors suggested that the approach could potentially be generalized to other disease states and immunological phenotypes. A later analysis associated 16,951 TCR beta sequences with specific HLA alleles at a false discovery rate of 0.05. Most CMV-associated TCR beta chains appeared to be HLA-restricted in a later analysis, and the HLA associations seemed to be driven largely by CMV exposure. In a later analysis, HLA-associated TCR beta chains were found to be more clonally expanded and to have lower generation probabilities than equally common non-associated chains. V-gene and J-gene trimming of TCR beta chains was associated with a missense DCLRE1C variant in a later genetic analysis, and the association was replicated in an independent cohort.

The cohort was made up of 500 to 850 healthy bone marrow donors. Cohort members were all nominally healthy when sampled, although unrecorded immune exposures were likely present. The donor was CMV seronegative and was included in the group of around 320 seronegative cohort members. A peripheral blood sample was provided by each donor, and peripheral blood mononuclear cells were used for TCR beta sequencing. Genomic DNA was extracted from the blood cell samples with the Qiagen DNeasy Blood Extraction Kit. The CDR3 has 16 amino acids, counting the end cysteine and phenylalanine. Only the CDR3 portion is preserved as DNA: 48 bases, with reading frame beginning at the first base. Unmatched junction bases come to 9, with V trimmed by 7 bases and J by 0 bases. As encoded in the germline V gene (reference sequence), CDR1 is LNHDA while CDR2 is SQIVND. Concerning this clone itself: The target of this receptor is not known. Base-call qualities are not available, and no considerably larger clone is one nucleotide away.

Library generation was performed with the immunoSEQ multiplex PCR assay. For the multiplex PCR, a mixture combining 60 forward primers for TCR Vbeta segments and 13 reverse primers for TCR Jbeta segments was used. The CDR3 region of rearranged TCR beta genes was amplified from genomic DNA by a multiplex PCR assay. The amplified TCR beta libraries were sequenced on the Illumina HiSeq System as 87-base-pair reads. The paper's processing steps were these. A later analysis tallied approximately 87 million unique TCR beta chains across the approximately 670 repertoires, and some 10 million of those chains were shared by two or more donors. To remove PCR and sequencing errors, raw reads were error-corrected and collapsed into unique sequences using a nearest-neighbor algorithm that merged closely related sequences. Alignment of CDR3 sequences to IMGT reference sequences was used to assign V, D and J gene segments. For a sequence to be retained, a match of at least six nucleotides to both a V gene segment and a J gene segment was required. Rearrangements were called productive when the CDR3 lacked stop codons and stayed in frame with V and J; all others were non-productive. CDR3 was defined by IMGT convention, running from the second conserved V-encoded cysteine to the conserved J-encoded phenylalanine. The earlier analysis of about 640 of the donors excluded any sequence lacking an unambiguous match to a single V gene segment. In an earlier analysis of several hundred of the donors, V segments were called functional above 56.7% productive rearrangements and were called segregating when the between-donor standard deviation exceeded 5%. A statistical classification framework was built to diagnose cytomegalovirus status from the catalog of TCR beta chain sequences. In a later analysis, TCR nucleotide sequences were compared against IMGT/GENE-DB human TR gene sequences so that V and J genes could be assigned. A later analysis assigned CDR3 sequences and most-parsimonious VDJ recombination scenarios with the TCRdist pipeline. In a later analysis, every TCR beta chain was defined by the combination of its CDR3 amino acid sequence and its V-gene family, and reads without a unique V-gene family were dropped. In a later analysis, several hundred highly shared, low-generation-probability nucleotide sequences were removed to address suspected cross-contamination and a sequencing artifact. In a later analysis, a clonal expansion index was calculated for each public chain from normalized within-repertoire ranks of inferred template counts. A later analysis computed generation probabilities with a VDJ recombination model fitted to out-of-frame rearrangements, and checked the results against IGoR. A later analysis scored TCR-TCR, TCR-HLA and TCR-CMV co-occurrence with hypergeometric tests, applying a repertoire-size bias correction to TCR pairs. To estimate false discovery rates, a later analysis permuted the HLA or CMV assignments 20 times. In a later analysis, co-occurring TCRs were grouped with DBSCAN, and TCRdist sequence similarity was added when clustering was performed within HLA-allele-positive subsets. Repertoires with fewer than 30,000 or more than 120,000 public chains, plus five repertoires with anomalous nucleotide sharing, were excluded from co-occurrence clustering. This is the immuneACCESS table as TCRdb keeps it, with only in-frame sequences that have V and J called. A part of the clones is gone; compared with another copy, unresolved V genes explain less than half, and the rest is unexplained. The V and J calls and the clone size are those of that table, but D and trimming were determined from the DNA. This sample gives fewer than 200,000 clones in total; approximately 82% of them show up just once. About 1.6% of the sample comes from the top ten.

The chain employs TRBV19 and TRBJ1-3; a stretch of 7 junction bases matches TRBD1. Sequencing used PBMCs. The TCR sequence derives from a male donor in good health and CMV-seronegative. Here is the DNA: TGTGCCAGTATGGGGCACGGGACAGCCTCTGGAAACACCATATATTTT. Its product reads: CASMGHGTASGNTIYF.